This T cell receptor (beta chain) was observed in a study of somatic mutations in cytotoxic T cells in rheumatoid arthritis. Study in general: In some cases, T-cell populations stained with V beta antibodies were flow-sorted at nearly 100% purity, and these included V beta1+ cells sequenced for TCRB.

Study-wide points: Within the rheumatoid arthritis patients, CD8+ clonality went up as age increased (Spearman r ~ 0.49). The same was not true of the healthy controls. Each of about an eighth of the roughly 65 patients had a largest CD8+ clone that made up more than 20% of CD8+ cells.

This clone came up once. Its antigen is undetermined. This table comes from immunoSEQ multiplex PCR, and its TCRdb copy is limited to in-frame clones, with some not included. The data contain about 18,000 clones, roughly 77% of them singletons. The V gene's germline CDR1 is MGHRA and CDR2 YSYEKL. V lost 0 bases and J 0 bases, leaving 11 bases between the germline ends. The CDR3 consists of 16 residues. The sample consisted of CD8+ T cells sorted from blood. V and J are TRBV4-1 and TRBJ1-2; D is ambiguous. The source is an adult with rheumatoid arthritis. The CDR3 region has the DNA TGCGCCAGCAGCCAAGAAGGCCGGCCTGCTAACTATGGCTACACCTTC. This translates into CASSQEGRPANYGYTF.